The rows below give T cell receptor beta chains drawn from one sample of a study of cytomegalovirus exposure and HLA in healthy donors. The assay was immunoSEQ multiplex PCR, and TCRdb's table has in-frame clones only and misses some. The repertoire holds around 160,000 clones, 60% to 85% seen once, with 6% to 8% in the top ten. The sequencing input was PBMCs. All receptors come from a male donor in good health and CMV-seropositive. Both conserved end residues are part of each CDR3. Each record gives: V gene, D gene, clone size, J gene, CDR3 protein, CDR3 DNA. D genes are given only for firm matches. Only part of the rows carry a size: once, few, many, or a class if the clone is expanded.

TRBV19	TRBD1	.	TRBJ2-3	CASTLTGQGTDTQYF	TGTGCCAGTACCCTAACGGGACAGGGCACAGATACGCAGTATTTT
TRBV20-1	.	.	TRBJ2-7	CSASSRYEQYF	TGCAGTGCTAGTTCCCGCTACGAGCAGTACTTC
TRBV20-1	.	.	TRBJ2-5	CSANQGETQYF	TGCAGTGCCAACCAGGGAGAGACCCAGTACTTC
TRBV15	TRBD1	.	TRBJ2-5	CATSRPRGPGETQYF	TGTGCCACCAGCAGACCCAGGGGGCCAGGGGAGACCCAGTACTTC
TRBV18	.	.	TRBJ1-2	CASSNRGGLDYGYTF	TGTGCCAGCTCAAATCGCGGCGGCTTAGACTATGGCTACACCTTC
TRBV4-1	TRBD1	.	TRBJ2-1	CASSKNPGQSFVEQFF	TGCGCCAGCAGCAAAAATCCGGGACAGTCCTTTGTCGAGCAGTTCTTC
TRBV13	TRBD1	few	TRBJ1-1	CASSLGWGQSNTEAFF	TGTGCCAGCAGCTTAGGATGGGGACAGTCAAACACTGAAGCTTTCTTT
TRBV11-2	TRBD1	.	TRBJ2-2	CASSLVGQGATGELFF	TGTGCCAGCAGCTTAGTCGGACAGGGGGCCACCGGGGAGCTGTTTTTT
TRBV2	.	.	TRBJ1-1	CASSDVTARSEAFF	TGTGCCAGCAGTGACGTGACAGCGAGGTCTGAAGCTTTCTTT
TRBV30	TRBD2	.	TRBJ2-5	CAWSVGLAGPQETQYF	TGTGCCTGGAGTGTAGGACTAGCGGGGCCACAAGAGACCCAGTACTTC
TRBV14	TRBD2	.	TRBJ2-5	CASSPRWTSGVRETQYF	TGTGCCAGCAGCCCCCGTTGGACTAGCGGGGTACGAGAGACCCAGTACTTC
TRBV6-5	.	.	TRBJ1-5	CASGRGGHQPQHF	TGTGCCAGCGGACGGGGGGGCCATCAGCCCCAGCATTTT
TRBV9	.	.	TRBJ2-7	CASSAGTGYHEQYF	TGTGCCAGCAGCGCCGGTACAGGGTACCACGAGCAGTACTTC
TRBV19	.	.	TRBJ1-2	CASRSRNYGYTF	TGTGCCAGTAGGAGTAGAAACTATGGCTACACCTTC
TRBV7-8	.	.	TRBJ1-5	CASSSRGSNQPQHF	TGTGCCAGCAGCTCAAGGGGCAGCAATCAGCCCCAGCATTTT
TRBV6-1	.	.	TRBJ2-7	CASRDDSYEQYF	TGTGCCAGCAGAGACGACAGCTACGAGCAGTACTTC
TRBV5-1	.	.	TRBJ1-1	CASSRGGSENTEAFF	TGCGCCAGCAGTAGAGGGGGTTCCGAGAACACTGAAGCTTTCTTT
TRBV6-5	.	.	TRBJ1-6	CASRREGNSPLHF	TGTGCCAGCAGACGAGAGGGTAACTCACCCCTCCACTTT
TRBV6-5	TRBD2	.	TRBJ2-5	CASSYLAGGQETQYF	TGTGCCAGCAGTTACCTAGCGGGGGGGCAAGAGACCCAGTACTTC
TRBV19	.	.	TRBJ1-5	CASKEKEQPQHF	TGTGCCAGTAAGGAGAAGGAACAGCCCCAGCATTTT
TRBV19	.	.	TRBJ2-2	CASSIPRSHTGELFF	TGTGCCAGTAGTATTCCTCGGTCCCACACCGGGGAGCTGTTTTTT
TRBV6-1	.	.	TRBJ1-3	CASSGQVANSGNTIYF	TGTGCCAGCAGTGGACAGGTTGCTAACTCTGGAAACACCATATATTTT
TRBV9	.	.	TRBJ2-4	CASSVGPETPNIQYF	TGTGCCAGCAGCGTAGGTCCGGAGACGCCCAACATTCAGTACTTC
TRBV27	TRBD1	.	TRBJ1-6	CASSWGTVGSPLHF	TGTGCCAGCAGTTGGGGGACAGTTGGTTCACCCCTCCACTTT
TRBV19	.	once	TRBJ1-3	CATMEGSAGNTIYF	TGTGCCACCATGGAGGGTTCAGCTGGAAACACCATATATTTT
TRBV18	.	once	TRBJ1-5	CASSHGQLQNQPQHF	TGTGCCAGCTCTCACGGACAGCTCCAGAATCAGCCCCAGCATTTT
TRBV5-8	.	once	TRBJ1-6	CASSLAVNSPLHF	TGTGCCAGCAGCTTGGCAGTAAATTCACCCCTCCACTTT
TRBV30	.	.	TRBJ2-2	CAWSPGRDGELFF	TGTGCCTGGAGTCCCGGACGGGACGGGGAGCTGTTTTTT
TRBV7-9	.	.	TRBJ2-7	CASSADYSYEQYF	TGTGCCAGCAGCGCCGACTACAGCTACGAGCAGTACTTC
TRBV9	TRBD2	few	TRBJ2-3	CASTLRGGGTDTQYF	TGTGCCAGCACTCTACGGGGGGGCGGCACAGATACGCAGTATTTT
TRBV7-9	TRBD2	once	TRBJ2-1	CASSPTRLAGVYNEQFF	TGTGCCAGCAGCCCCACGCGTTTAGCGGGGGTTTACAATGAGCAGTTCTTC
TRBV10-3	.	.	TRBJ2-5	CAVARGVQETQYF	TGTGCCGTCGCCCGGGGAGTCCAAGAGACCCAGTACTTC
TRBV5-1	.	few	TRBJ1-1	CASSQRGLAFF	TGCGCCAGCAGCCAGAGGGGGTTAGCTTTCTTT
TRBV19	TRBD1	.	TRBJ2-2	CASTRQGLRELFF	TGTGCCAGTACCCGACAGGGCCTACGGGAGCTGTTTTTT
TRBV4-1	TRBD1	.	TRBJ2-6	CASSPTGGAGANVLTF	TGTGCCAGCAGCCCGACAGGGGGCGCTGGGGCCAACGTCCTGACTTTC
TRBV7-6	TRBD1	.	TRBJ2-5	CASIPTGGETQYF	TGTGCCAGCATCCCGACAGGGGGAGAGACCCAGTACTTC
TRBV6-1	.	.	TRBJ1-6	CASSELGTYNSPLHF	TGTGCCAGCAGTGAACTCGGGACATATAATTCACCCCTCCACTTT
TRBV19	.	.	TRBJ2-5	CASSIGRDYQETQYF	TGTGCCAGTAGTATCGGCAGGGATTACCAAGAGACCCAGTACTTC
TRBV7-9	TRBD2	.	TRBJ2-2	CASSSLRGGPGELFF	TGTGCCAGCAGCTCTCTGCGGGGGGGCCCCGGGGAGCTGTTTTTT
TRBV10-2	TRBD2	.	TRBJ2-5	CASSGQRGPRGTQYF	TGCGCCAGCAGTGGCCAGCGGGGTCCACGTGGGACCCAGTACTTC
TRBV10-3	.	.	TRBJ2-2	CAIRSGATGELFF	TGTGCCATCAGATCAGGGGCCACCGGGGAGCTGTTTTTT
TRBV13	.	.	TRBJ1-5	CASSLQGTQPQHF	TGTGCCAGCAGCTTACAGGGCACTCAGCCCCAGCATTTT
TRBV10-2	.	.	TRBJ2-2	CAGRAGNTGELFF	TGCGCGGGGAGAGCGGGGAACACCGGGGAGCTGTTTTTT
TRBV7-9	TRBD2	.	TRBJ2-1	CASSPRRLAGGQAEQFF	TGTGCCAGCAGCCCAAGGCGACTAGCGGGGGGGCAGGCTGAGCAGTTCTTC
TRBV5-1	TRBD1	.	TRBJ2-7	CASSLRGTGGNYEQYF	TGCGCCAGCAGCTTGAGAGGGACAGGGGGAAACTACGAGCAGTACTTC
TRBV7-2	.	.	TRBJ1-1	CASSFYERPNTEAFF	TGTGCCAGCAGCTTCTATGAGAGGCCGAACACTGAAGCTTTCTTT
TRBV9	TRBD1	.	TRBJ1-5	CASSEGQGDSNQPQHF	TGTGCCAGCAGCGAGGGACAGGGGGATAGCAATCAGCCCCAGCATTTT
TRBV6-4	TRBD2	.	TRBJ2-3	CASSPRGGTDTQYF	TGTGCCAGCAGCCCGCGGGGGGGCACAGATACGCAGTATTTT